This T cell receptor beta chain was identified during a study of CD8 T cells in Susac syndrome (dated 2019 in TCRdb). Looking at the study overall: Of the Susac syndrome patients who were sequenced, under 10 were in clinical remission while about six had clinically active disease. At the time of blood withdrawal, Susac syndrome patients were either therapy-naive, taking corticosteroids (with some also receiving IVIg), or on IVIg alone. Repertoire sequencing was used to test whether CD8+ T cell activation and differentiation in Susac syndrome was antigen driven.

On this clonotype: Its antigen is still unknown. No base quality values were provided; no much bigger clone lies one nucleotide off.

Broad study findings and their caveats: The TCR sequencing and HLA analysis was acknowledged to have included a relatively small number of individuals. In patients with Susac syndrome, the CD4+ T cell repertoire showed no detectable clonal expansion.

High-throughput TCR beta sequencing profiled peripheral blood CD8+ and CD4+ T cells from healthy donors, Susac syndrome patients and multiple sclerosis patients. Recently defined diagnostic criteria for definite or probable disease were met by the Susac syndrome patients. Bulk CD8+ and CD4+ T cells were purified magnetically by negative isolation, whereas CD8+ TEMRA cells were enriched by FACS. Blood was collected in EDTA tubes and processed within 24 hours, with PBMCs isolated through density gradient centrifugation. PBMCs intended for TCR sequencing were cryopreserved in liquid nitrogen and were subsequently thawed in a 37 degrees C water bath. The sorted or isolated CD4+, CD8+ and CD8+ TEMRA cells reached a purity of at least 90%. Its CDR3 holds 16 amino acids, cysteine through phenylalanine. Of all the DNA, just the CDR3 is kept, 48 bases in frame from base 1. Relative to germline, V is 1 base shorter and J is 6 bases shorter, with 13 bases between their ends. For CDR1 and CDR2, the germline V gene lists MGHDK and SYGVNS.

RNA was extracted with the RNeasy kit and about 0.5 to 1 ug was reverse transcribed using random hexamers. The immunoSEQ multiplex PCR assay, covering 54 Vbeta and 13 Jbeta segments, was used to amplify TCR beta CDR3 regions. PCR amplification bias was corrected by using a synthetic template baseline for primer optimization and computational correction. The authors' analysis ran thus. Reads were assigned to V, D and J genes according to IMGT and analyzed in immunoSEQ Analyzer, with only productive sequences retained. Clonality was computed as one minus Shannon entropy normalized by log2 of the number of productive unique sequences. For each patient and control, public and private clones were evaluated within the 100 most prevalent clones. Susac-specific clones were defined as absent from healthy and MS cohorts, 850 to 1,300 published viral clones and other ImmuneACCESS disease sequences. The public reads were reprocessed in TCRdb via fastp at Q25 and MiXCR, keeping in-frame beta chains. Duplicate CDR3 protein sequences are folded into a single record with the most common DNA and genes. TCRdb, rather than the study authors, made the V and J calls. In this sample the table shows about 150,000 distinct CDR3 sequences, 95% of which occur a single time. In total, the top ten clones hold about 0.08% of the sample.

The chain couples TRBV25-1 to TRBJ1-6; the D gene is not confidently resolved. The sample consisted of CD4+ T cells from PBMCs. The TCR originated in a human donor with Susac syndrome. The nucleotide sequence is TGTGCCAGCAGTGAATGGAGGGTAGGAATTAATTCACCCCTCCACTTT. It translates to CASSEWRVGINSPLHF.